The text below deals with one T cell receptor (beta chain). TCRdb reanalysed the reads using MiXCR and keeps one entry per CDR3 protein. The repertoire includes fewer than 250,000 distinct CDR3 sequences, 22% of them detected once, and about 18% sits in the top ten. This entry belongs to a study of T cell repertoires in cytomegalovirus infection. Sequenced material: CD8+ T cells from PBMCs. This TCR was sampled from a human donor in good health (CMV status not recorded). Some clones in this sample may be carry-over from other donors' samples.

CDR3 DNA: TGTGCCAGCAGTCCAATAGACGGGAGAACCTCCTACGAGCAGTACTTC. Protein product: CASSPIDGRTSYEQYF. This chain uses TRBV12-3 or TRBV12-4 with TRBJ2-7, with a weak D call TRBD2 (6 bases). The germline V and J ends were trimmed by 5 bases and 0 bases, with 17 bases remaining between them. CDR3 size: 16 residues.